The 4 T cell receptor beta chains in this list originate from one sample, sequenced in a study of blood T cell repertoires in COVID-19. Assay used: immunoSEQ multiplex PCR; TCRdb lists only in-frame clones, some missing. Found here are 240,000 or so clones, about four fifths of them singletons; the top ten hold 1.9%. The sequenced material came from peripheral blood. The source of these receptors is a man between 25 and 39 years old who had recovered from COVID-19.

A few counts support this clone. The rearrangement joins TRBV6-5 to TRBJ1-2; 7 nucleotides align to TRBD1. Germline values: CDR1 MNHEY, CDR2 SVGAGI. This CDR3 has 14 residues. The V gene end was trimmed by 0 bases and the J gene end by 6 bases; junction bases not matched to a gene: 4. The CDR3 DNA follows: TGTGCCAGCAGTTACTCGGCAGGGGGAAATGGCTACACCTTC. Amino acid sequence: CASSYSAGGNGYTF.

This chain joins TRBV5-1 and TRBJ2-6; TRBD1 is a possible D gene (6 bases). CDR1 is SGHRS, CDR2 YFSETQ, per germline. Trimming stripped 1 base from V and 1 base from J, with 9 bases between. This CDR3 is built from 16 residues. The CDR3 sequence: CASSLQGQSGANVLTF. CDR3 bases: TGCGCCAGCAGCTTGCAGGGGCAGTCTGGGGCCAACGTCCTGACTTTC.

The chain has TRBV2 and TRBJ2-1; D remains ambiguous. The CDR3 has 15 amino acids. The germline V gene has CDR1 SNHLY and CDR2 FYNNEI. V was pared by 1 base and J by 4 bases, with 11 bases between. CDR3 in DNA: TGTGCCAGCAGTGAAGGCGCACAGCCGTACAATGAGCAGTTCTTC. Translating gives CASSEGAQPYNEQFF.

As DNA, the CDR3 is TGTGCCAGCAGCCAAGATAGGGCAGGGCTCTATGGCTACACCTTC. This gives the protein CASSQDRAGLYGYTF. The V and J genes are TRBV3-1 (or the pseudogene TRBV3-2) and TRBJ1-2; TRBD1 might be the D (5 bases). V gave up 0 bases and J gave up 4 bases, with 12 bases separating them. The CDR3 spans 15 residues. Germline loops: CDR1 LGHDT, CDR2 YNNKEL (reference sequence).